This T cell receptor (beta chain) derives from a study of T cell responses to AZD1222 COVID-19 vaccine (dated by TCRdb to about 2021). For the wider study: AZD1222 recipients with second doses at about 4 weeks or about 12 weeks were pooled, because spike-specific TCR depth and breadth did not differ between schedules. TCR sequencing covered roughly 230 trial participants: 207 given two doses of AZD1222 and some 25 given two doses of MenACWY control vaccine. Enrollment into the trials was organized by age into subgroups of 18-55, 56-69 and 70-plus years, and those subgroups contained 148, 28 and 57 TCR-sequenced participants, respectively.

General study outcomes and caveats: After two AZD1222 doses, both the breadth and the depth of spike-specific TCRs were significantly higher than at day 0 and than in MenACWY recipients. The whole spike protein was spanned by vaccine-associated CD4 TCRs, and dominant responses were seen in regions 160-218 and 743-854. No day 14 peak-response samples were available, so repertoires were characterized only after the peak T cell response. Participants were mostly white British and included more females than males, and it was suggested by the authors that clonal diversity may have been underestimated. Only five or six AZD1222 recipients were SARS-CoV-2 seropositive at baseline, limiting conclusions about previously exposed vaccinees. The 56-69-year group was small, and its depth increase did not reach significance, likely because of low power. Epitopes outside the regions mutated in the B.1.351 and B.1.1.7 variants were reportedly recognized by nearly half of the unique spike-specific TCRs.

The CDR3 regions of human TCRbeta chains were analyzed by immunosequencing. Per the authors' processing: Repertoire TCRs were matched against a reference library of SARS-CoV-2-specific TCRs generated with the MIRA antigen-specificity platform. Breadth was defined as the fraction of unique TCRs that were SARS-CoV-2-associated, and depth was defined as the fraction of total T cells that were SARS-CoV-2-associated. Using the MIRA data, each spike-specific TCR was mapped to the spike region that the TCR reacts to and placed in a CD4 or CD8 class. Log10-transformed breadth and depth values were compared by one-way ANOVA with Sidak's multiple comparisons tests. The clones in this table, taken by TCRdb from immuneACCESS, are in-frame only. Not every clone is retained; where verified, under half of the shortfall comes from an unresolved V gene, and the cause of the rest is unknown. V, J and clone size derive from that table, while D and trimming were established from the DNA sequence. A total of roughly 120,000 clones appear in this sample, about 90% of them only once. Around 7% of the sample comes from the top ten.

This clone showed up just once. What antigen it recognizes has not been identified. Per-base quality was not reported, and no clone a single base away is much larger than it. In light of the paper, this sample's time point label describes: baseline before first vaccination. Vaccinee samples came from UK trials COV001 and COV002, including a single-blind randomized controlled phase 2/3 trial of AZD1222 (ChAdOx1 nCoV-19) in healthy adults. Trial participant PBMC samples were collected at day 0 and day 28 after the second dose for TCRbeta chain sequencing. A distance of 9 bases separates the germline ends of V and J, which lose 2 bases and 2 bases respectively. The CDR3, from cysteine to phenylalanine, totals 15 residues. The kept DNA is CDR3 alone, 45 bases in frame from the first base. The germline V gene (reference sequence) yields MNHEY for CDR1 and SMNVEV for CDR2.

The sample here was peripheral blood, taken on day 0 of AZD1222 vaccination. This receptor was obtained from an adult in good health. The sequence links TRBV27 to TRBJ2-2; no D segment can be confidently identified. The CDR3 amino acid sequence is: CASSLSSLNTGELFF. The DNA is TGTGCCAGCAGTTTAAGCAGCTTAAACACCGGGGAGCTGTTTTTT.